Presented here are 19 T cell receptor beta chains from one specimen sequenced in a study of blood T cell repertoires in COVID-19. Sequencing was performed with immunoSEQ multiplex PCR; in TCRdb, only in-frame clones are kept and a portion is missing. The table lists over 200,000 clones, approximately 84% of them singletons. Sample: PBMCs or T cells enriched from blood (not recorded which). The origin of the receptors is a man in his late teens or twenties who had recovered from COVID-19.

The chain is built from TRBV9 and TRBJ2-1, with 7 bases identical to TRBD2. The germline gives CDR1 SGDLS, CDR2 YYNGEE. The CDR3 covers 17 residues. J was trimmed by 6 bases and V by 4 bases; bases with no gene match: 16. The CDR3 region has the DNA TGTGCCAGCAGCTCACTGGAGGGAGGGCCGTCGGGCAATGAGCAGTTCTTC. It encodes CASSSLEGGPSGNEQFF.

CDR3 in DNA: TGTGCCAGCAGTCCGGGACAGACCTTCTATGGCTACACCTTC. As protein: CASSPGQTFYGYTF. The genes are TRBV28 and TRBJ1-2, with TRBD1 identical over 7 bases. The germline V gene has CDR1 MDHEN and CDR2 SYDVKM. Losses at the gene ends were 5 bases for V and 4 bases for J; bases not matched to a gene: 7. CDR3 length: 14 amino acids.

The rearrangement uses TRBV13 and TRBJ2-3; a possible D gene is TRBD2 (6 bases). CDR3 size: 13 residues. Trimming shortened V by 5 bases and J by 2 bases, and 8 bases separated the two germline ends. The germline V gene encodes CDR1 PRHDT and CDR2 FYEKMQ (reference sequence). The CDR3 loop reads CASSRDFTDTQYF. CDR3 nucleotides: TGTGCCAGCAGCCGGGACTTCACAGATACGCAGTATTTT.

The chain carries TRBV12-3 or TRBV12-4 and TRBJ1-3; D is perhaps TRBD1 (5 bases). V was cut by 8 bases and J by 10 bases, with 9 bases left in between. The CDR3 is 10 residues long. The CDR3: CASSRGTIYF. Written as DNA, the CDR3 is TGTGCCAGCTCCCGGGGGACCATATATTTT.

V is TRBV2 and J is TRBJ2-7; TRBD1 agrees at 9 bases. The CDR3 has 14 amino acids. Germline V gene sequence: CDR1 SNHLY, CDR2 FYNNEI. With 6 bases clipped from V and 2 bases from J, the junction kept 5 bases outside the gene matches. The CDR3: CASRAGTGPYEQYF. CDR3 in DNA: TGTGCCAGCAGAGCCGGGACAGGGCCCTACGAGCAGTACTTC. The complete variable domain, with remaining parts taken from reference TRBV2 and TRBJ2-7, reads EPEVTQTPSHQVTQMGQEVILRCVPISNHLYFYWYRQILGQKVEFLVSFYNNEISEKSEIFDDQFSVERPDGSNFTLKIRSTKLEDSAMYFCASRAGTGPYEQYFGPGTRLTVT.

CDR3 bases: TGCGCCAGCAGCCGCGGGGACAGTACTGAAGCTTTCTTT. Translating gives CASSRGDSTEAFF. The gene calls are TRBV10-1 and TRBJ1-1; 7 bases are shared with TRBD1. This CDR3 comprises 13 residues. The germline V gene encodes CDR1 WNHNN and CDR2 SYGVQD (reference sequence). V lost 6 bases, J lost 5 bases, and 6 bases stayed unmatched.

The chain uses TRBV9 and TRBJ1-4, with TRBD1 identical over 9 bases. CDR3 length: 15 amino acids. With V trimmed by 3 bases and J by 8 bases, 8 bases remained unmatched. Per germline, CDR1 SGDLS and CDR2 YYNGEE. For the CDR3, the DNA is TGTGCCAGCAGCGCAGGGACAGGGTCCCGAGAAAAACTGTTTTTT. This sequence encodes CASSAGTGSREKLFF.

The chain combines TRBV14 with TRBJ1-5; 7 nucleotides align to TRBD1. CDR1 is SGHDN and CDR2 is FVKESK in the germline V gene. The CDR3 has 18 residues. Germline trimming cut 0 bases from V and 9 bases from J; bases unmatched to any gene: 17. This chain's CDR3 is CASSQEILGDRALWPQHF. CDR3 sequence (DNA): TGTGCCAGCAGCCAAGAGATTCTCGGAGACAGGGCCCTATGGCCCCAGCATTTT. Combining the CDR3 with reference TRBV14 and TRBJ1-5 gives the whole variable domain EAGVTQFPSHSVIEKGQTVTLRCDPISGHDNLYWYRRVMGKEIKFLLHFVKESKQDESGMPNNRFLAERTGGTYSTLKVQPAELEDSGVYFCASSQEILGDRALWPQHFGDGTRLSIL.

The chain joins TRBV7-3 to TRBJ1-2, with D unclear. CDR3 length: 14 residues. V lost 3 bases, J lost 5 bases, and 13 bases lay in between. CDR1 and CDR2 from the germline V gene are SGHTA and FQGTGA. CDR3 residues: CASSFSGMIYGYTF. DNA for the CDR3: TGTGCCAGCAGCTTTTCGGGGATGATTTATGGCTACACCTTC.

The genes are TRBV15 and TRBJ2-3; TRBD1 matches 11 bases. This CDR3 comprises 16 residues. Trimming removed 7 bases from V and 10 bases from J; junction bases left unmatched: 16. Germline loops: CDR1 LNHNV, CDR2 YYDKDF (reference sequence). CDR3 DNA sequence: TGTGCCACCAAGCTGGACAGGGGGCTCCCTAGTCATCCGCAGTATTTT. Its translation is CATKLDRGLPSHPQYF.

This rearrangement joins TRBV3-1 (or the pseudogene TRBV3-2) to TRBJ2-4; 8 bases agree with TRBD2. Germline loops: CDR1 LGHDT, CDR2 YNNKEL (reference sequence). The CDR3 runs 16 residues. V lost 4 bases to trimming and J lost 3 bases; unmatched junction nucleotides: 8. CDR3 loop: CASSRLAGGGKNIQYF. The CDR3 region has the DNA TGTGCCAGCAGCCGTCTAGCGGGCGGAGGCAAAAACATTCAGTACTTC.

The V and J genes are TRBV10-3 and TRBJ2-7; TRBD2 might be the D (5 bases). Trimming cost V 11 bases and J 5 bases, with 19 bases left between them. Per germline, CDR1 ENHRY and CDR2 SYGVKD. The CDR3 covers 13 residues. The CDR3 protein is CAPHEGTRDEQYF. The CDR3 nucleotides are TGTGCCCCGCACGAGGGCACTAGGGACGAGCAGTACTTC.

This clone has a handful of counts. The same CDR3 also results from other DNA sequences found in this sample. J is TRBJ1-6 and V is TRBV2, with 9 bases fitting TRBD1. Trimming cost V 6 bases and J 5 bases; bases outside gene matches: 5. CDR3 size: 15 residues. Germline-derived CDR1 and CDR2 are SNHLY and FYNNEI. For the CDR3, the DNA is TGTGCCAGCAGAGTGGGACAGGGAAATAATTCACCCCTCCACTTT. Translation gives CASRVGQGNNSPLHF.

The chain is built from TRBV2 and TRBJ2-7; 9 nucleotides align to TRBD1. This CDR3 contains 14 residues. CDR1 is SNHLY and CDR2 is FYNNEI in the germline V gene. With V trimmed by 4 bases and J by 3 bases, 4 bases remained unmatched. The CDR3 sequence is CASSAGQGYYEQYF. CDR3 nucleotide sequence: TGTGCCAGCAGTGCGGGACAGGGATACTACGAGCAGTACTTC.

V usage is TRBV27 and J usage is TRBJ1-1, with a tentative D call TRBD1 (5 bases). V was trimmed by 6 bases and J by 4 bases, leaving 15 bases between them. The CDR3 loop spans 14 amino acids. Germline lookup yields CDR1 MNHEY and CDR2 SMNVEV (reference sequence). The CDR3 spells CASRAWQGSTEAFF. In nucleotides, the CDR3 is TGTGCCAGCAGGGCGTGGCAGGGTAGCACTGAAGCTTTCTTT.

The chain couples TRBV20-1 to TRBJ2-1; tentative D call: TRBD2 (5 bases). Trimming took 4 bases from V and 2 from J, leaving 12 bases between them. This CDR3 has 14 amino acids. Looked up from germline, CDR1 is DFQATT and CDR2 is SNEGSKA (reference sequence). As DNA, the CDR3 is TGCAGTGCTATTGAACTAGGAACCTACAATGAGCAGTTCTTC. It is translated as CSAIELGTYNEQFF.

The chain recombines TRBV20-1 with TRBJ2-4; TRBD2 aligns across 7 bases. V lost 3 bases to trimming and J lost 2 bases; unmatched junction nucleotides: 7. The germline V gene encodes CDR1 DFQATT and CDR2 SNEGSKA (reference sequence). The CDR3 contains 15 residues. CDR3 region: CSASSGEGTKNIQYF. In DNA form, the CDR3 reads TGCAGTGCTAGTTCCGGGGAGGGAACCAAAAACATTCAGTACTTC.

The chain recombines TRBV11-2 with TRBJ2-7, with D possibly being TRBD1 (6 bases). This CDR3 is 14 amino acids long. Germline V CDR1 and CDR2: SGHAT, FQNNGV. Trimming took 5 bases from V and 6 from J, leaving 17 bases between them. The CDR3 DNA follows: TGTGCCAGCAGCCACGACCGGGACATTCCCGAGCAGTACTTC. It translates to CASSHDRDIPEQYF.

This clone was seen only a few times. V gene TRBV5-6 combines with J gene TRBJ2-7; 13 bases are shared with TRBD2. CDR3 length: 16 amino acids. Unmatched junction bases numbered 7, after V lost 2 bases and J lost 5 bases. The germline CDR1 and CDR2 sequences are SGHDT and YYEEEE. The CDR3 nucleotides are TGTGCCAGCAGCTTCCGGACTAGCGGGAGTCACCACGAGCAGTACTTC. Translation: CASSFRTSGSHHEQYF.